These 4 T cell receptor beta chains share one sample of origin, sequenced in a study of cytomegalovirus exposure and HLA in healthy donors (dated by TCRdb to between 2016 and 2019). Library preparation employed the immunoSEQ multiplex PCR assay. As stored in TCRdb, this immuneACCESS dataset retains in-frame rearrangements with V and J assigned. A fraction of the clones does not appear; measured against another copy, unresolved V genes explain less than half of the discrepancy, and the remainder lacks a known reason. Present in this sample are 250,000 to 350,000 clones, around 87% of which were seen just once. Jointly, the top ten make up about 1% of the sample. Sequencing input: PBMCs. The source of these receptors is a woman between 25 and 40 years old in good health and CMV-seropositive.

The chain has TRBV9 and TRBJ1-2; TRBD1 is a possible D gene (5 bases). Germline V gene lookup returns CDR1 SGDLS and CDR2 YYNGEE. The ends were cut back, 3 bases at V and 0 bases at J, with 12 bases in the middle. The CDR3 is 15 amino acids. CDR3 sequence (DNA): TGTGCCAGCAGCGGGGAGGGGTCCGCTAACTATGGCTACACCTTC. Translating it yields CASSGEGSANYGYTF.

This clone was observed once. The chain couples TRBV7-6 to TRBJ2-7; D is unclear. Germline CDR1 is SGHVS and CDR2 is FNYEAQ. V was shortened by 2 bases and J by 1 base, with 9 bases between the two germline ends. The CDR3 has 14 amino acids. As DNA, the CDR3 is TGTGCCAGCAGCTTAACGGGCGATTCCTACGAGCAGTACTTC. This codes for CASSLTGDSYEQYF. Filled out from reference TRBV7-6 and TRBJ2-7, the complete variable domain reads GAGVSQSPRYKVTKRGQDVALRCDPISGHVSLYWYRQALGQGPEFLTYFNYEAQQDKSGLPNDRFSAERPEGSISTLTIQRTEQRDSAMYRCASSLTGDSYEQYFGPGTRLTVT.

The chain carries TRBV4-3 and TRBJ1-6; D unclear. CDR3 size: 16 residues. V was pared by 0 bases and J by 7 bases, with 13 bases between. In germline, CDR1 is LGHNA, CDR2 YSLEER. CDR3 residues: CASSQDLVVRNSPLHF. The CDR3 region has the DNA TGCGCCAGCAGCCAAGATCTTGTGGTTAGGAATTCACCCCTCCACTTT.

The rearrangement joins TRBV28 to TRBJ1-1, with D possibly TRBD1 on 5 matching bases. V shed 10 bases and J shed 1 base, with 19 bases lying between them. The CDR3 is 15 residues long. CDR1 is MDHEN and CDR2 is SYDVKM in the germline V gene. The CDR3 spells CAITVGASGNTEAFF. The CDR3 bases are TGTGCCATCACCGTCGGGGCCTCGGGGAACACTGAAGCTTTCTTT.